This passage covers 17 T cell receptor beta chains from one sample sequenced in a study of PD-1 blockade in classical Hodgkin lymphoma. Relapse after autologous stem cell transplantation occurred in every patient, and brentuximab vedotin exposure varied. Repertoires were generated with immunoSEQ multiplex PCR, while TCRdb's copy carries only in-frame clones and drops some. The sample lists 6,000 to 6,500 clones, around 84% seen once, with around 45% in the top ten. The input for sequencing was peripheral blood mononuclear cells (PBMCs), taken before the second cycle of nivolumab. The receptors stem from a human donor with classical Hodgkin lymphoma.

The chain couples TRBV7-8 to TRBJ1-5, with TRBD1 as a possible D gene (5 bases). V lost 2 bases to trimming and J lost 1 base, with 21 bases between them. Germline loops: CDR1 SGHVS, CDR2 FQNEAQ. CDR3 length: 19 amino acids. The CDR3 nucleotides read TGTGCCAGCAGCTTACGGTGGTCCTTCGGGGGTCGGAGCAATCAGCCCCAGCATTTT. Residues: CASSLRWSFGGRSNQPQHF.

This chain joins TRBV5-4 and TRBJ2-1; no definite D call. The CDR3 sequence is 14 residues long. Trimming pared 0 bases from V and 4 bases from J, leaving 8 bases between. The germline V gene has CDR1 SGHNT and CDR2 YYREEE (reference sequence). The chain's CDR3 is CASSLGLSYNEQFF. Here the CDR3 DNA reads TGTGCCAGCAGCTTGGGCCTCTCTTACAATGAGCAGTTCTTC.

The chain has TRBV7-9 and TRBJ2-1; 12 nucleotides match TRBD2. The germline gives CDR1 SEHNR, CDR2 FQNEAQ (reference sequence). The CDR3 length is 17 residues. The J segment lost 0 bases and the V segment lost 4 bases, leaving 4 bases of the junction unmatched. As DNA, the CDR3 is TGTGCCAGCAGCTCAACTAGCGGGGGGTTCTCCTACAATGAGCAGTTCTTC. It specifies CASSSTSGGFSYNEQFF. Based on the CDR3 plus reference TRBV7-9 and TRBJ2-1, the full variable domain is DTGVSQNPRHKITKRGQNVTFRCDPISEHNRLYWYRQTLGQGPEFLTYFQNEAQLEKSRLLSDRFSAERPKGSFSTLEIQRTEQGDSAMYLCASSSTSGGFSYNEQFFGPGTRLTVL.

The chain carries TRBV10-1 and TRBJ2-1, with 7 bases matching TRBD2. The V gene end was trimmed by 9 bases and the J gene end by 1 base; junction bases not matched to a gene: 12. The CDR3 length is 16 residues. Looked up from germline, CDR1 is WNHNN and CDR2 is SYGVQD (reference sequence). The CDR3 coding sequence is TGCGCCAGTCTTTCCCCTCTAGCGGCGTCCTACAATGAGCAGTTCTTC. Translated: CASLSPLAASYNEQFF.

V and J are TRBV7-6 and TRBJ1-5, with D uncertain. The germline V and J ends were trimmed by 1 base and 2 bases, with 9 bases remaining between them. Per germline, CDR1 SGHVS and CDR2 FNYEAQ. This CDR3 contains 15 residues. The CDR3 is CASSLGTGGNQPQHF. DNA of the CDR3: TGTGCCAGCAGCTTAGGTACCGGGGGCAATCAGCCCCAGCATTTT.

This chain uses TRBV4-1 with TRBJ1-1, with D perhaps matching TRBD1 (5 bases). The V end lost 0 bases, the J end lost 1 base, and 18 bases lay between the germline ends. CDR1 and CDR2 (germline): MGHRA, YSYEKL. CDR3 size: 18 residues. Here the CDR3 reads CASSQEVRSREENTEAFF. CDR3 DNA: TGCGCCAGCAGCCAAGAAGTTAGATCCAGGGAAGAGAACACTGAAGCTTTCTTT.

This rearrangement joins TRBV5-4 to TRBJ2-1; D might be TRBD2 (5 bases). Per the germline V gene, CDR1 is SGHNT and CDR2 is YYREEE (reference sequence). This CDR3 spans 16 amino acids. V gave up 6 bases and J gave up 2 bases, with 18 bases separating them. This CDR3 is CASNRGGSSAYNEQFF. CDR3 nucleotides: TGTGCCAGCAATCGGGGTGGGAGTTCCGCCTACAATGAGCAGTTCTTC.

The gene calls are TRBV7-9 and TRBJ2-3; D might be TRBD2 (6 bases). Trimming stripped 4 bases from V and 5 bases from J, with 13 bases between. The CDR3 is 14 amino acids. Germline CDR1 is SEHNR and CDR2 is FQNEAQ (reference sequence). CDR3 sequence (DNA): TGTGCCAGCAGCTCGGGACTGTTCGGAGATACGCAGTATTTT. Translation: CASSSGLFGDTQYF.

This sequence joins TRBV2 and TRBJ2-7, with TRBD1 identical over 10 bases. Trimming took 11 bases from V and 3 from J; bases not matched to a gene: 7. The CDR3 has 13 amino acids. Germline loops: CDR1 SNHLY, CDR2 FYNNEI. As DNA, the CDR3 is TGTGCCTGCCGGGACAGGGGATTCTACGAGCAGTACGTC. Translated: CACRDRGFYEQYV.

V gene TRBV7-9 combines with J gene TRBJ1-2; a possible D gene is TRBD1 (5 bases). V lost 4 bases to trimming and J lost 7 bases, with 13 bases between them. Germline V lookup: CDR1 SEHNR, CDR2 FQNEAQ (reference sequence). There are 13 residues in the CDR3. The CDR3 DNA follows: TGTGCCAGCAGCTCTCCTCTTAGGGGTGGCTACACCTTC. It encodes CASSSPLRGGYTF.

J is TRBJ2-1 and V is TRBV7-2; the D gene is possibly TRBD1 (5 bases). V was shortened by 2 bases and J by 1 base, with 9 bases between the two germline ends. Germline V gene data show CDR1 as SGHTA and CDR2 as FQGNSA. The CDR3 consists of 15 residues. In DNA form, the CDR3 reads TGTGCCAGCAGCTTAAGGCGGACATCCTACAATGAGCAGTTCTTC. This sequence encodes CASSLRRTSYNEQFF.

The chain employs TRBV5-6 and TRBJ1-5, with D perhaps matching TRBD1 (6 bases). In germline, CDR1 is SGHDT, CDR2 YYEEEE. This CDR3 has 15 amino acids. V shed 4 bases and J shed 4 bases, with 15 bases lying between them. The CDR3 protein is CASSPMPGVNQPQHF. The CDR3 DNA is TGTGCCAGCAGCCCGATGCCAGGGGTTAATCAGCCCCAGCATTTT.

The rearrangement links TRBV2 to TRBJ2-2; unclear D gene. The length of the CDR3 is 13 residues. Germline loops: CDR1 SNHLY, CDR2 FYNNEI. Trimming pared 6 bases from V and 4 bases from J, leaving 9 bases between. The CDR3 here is CASRASVTGELFF. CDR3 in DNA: TGTGCCAGCAGGGCTAGTGTCACCGGGGAGCTGTTTTTT.

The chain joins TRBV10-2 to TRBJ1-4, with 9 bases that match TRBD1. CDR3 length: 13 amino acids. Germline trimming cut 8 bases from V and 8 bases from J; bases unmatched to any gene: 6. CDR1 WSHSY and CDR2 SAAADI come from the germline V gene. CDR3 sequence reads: CASEGQGGEKLFF. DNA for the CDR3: TGCGCCAGCGAGGGACAGGGAGGAGAAAAACTGTTTTTT.

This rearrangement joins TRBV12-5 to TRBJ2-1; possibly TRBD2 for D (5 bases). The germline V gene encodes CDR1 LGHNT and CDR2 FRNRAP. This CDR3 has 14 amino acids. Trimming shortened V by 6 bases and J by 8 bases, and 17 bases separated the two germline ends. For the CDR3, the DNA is TGTGCTAGTGGCCCCCTGCGGCCGGGATATGAGCAGTTCTTC. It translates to CASGPLRPGYEQFF.

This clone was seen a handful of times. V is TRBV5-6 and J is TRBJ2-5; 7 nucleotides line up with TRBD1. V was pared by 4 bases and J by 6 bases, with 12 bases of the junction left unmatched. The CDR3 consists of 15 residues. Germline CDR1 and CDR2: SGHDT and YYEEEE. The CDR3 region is CASSPGWQGVKTQYF. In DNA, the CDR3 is TGTGCCAGCAGCCCTGGGTGGCAGGGGGTAAAGACCCAGTACTTC.

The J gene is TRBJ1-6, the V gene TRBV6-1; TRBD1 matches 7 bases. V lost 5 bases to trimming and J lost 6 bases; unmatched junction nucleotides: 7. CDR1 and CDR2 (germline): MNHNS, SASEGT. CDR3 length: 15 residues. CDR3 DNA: TGTGCCAGCAGTCCCCAGGGACAGACTAATTCACCCCTCCACTTT. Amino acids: CASSPQGQTNSPLHF.